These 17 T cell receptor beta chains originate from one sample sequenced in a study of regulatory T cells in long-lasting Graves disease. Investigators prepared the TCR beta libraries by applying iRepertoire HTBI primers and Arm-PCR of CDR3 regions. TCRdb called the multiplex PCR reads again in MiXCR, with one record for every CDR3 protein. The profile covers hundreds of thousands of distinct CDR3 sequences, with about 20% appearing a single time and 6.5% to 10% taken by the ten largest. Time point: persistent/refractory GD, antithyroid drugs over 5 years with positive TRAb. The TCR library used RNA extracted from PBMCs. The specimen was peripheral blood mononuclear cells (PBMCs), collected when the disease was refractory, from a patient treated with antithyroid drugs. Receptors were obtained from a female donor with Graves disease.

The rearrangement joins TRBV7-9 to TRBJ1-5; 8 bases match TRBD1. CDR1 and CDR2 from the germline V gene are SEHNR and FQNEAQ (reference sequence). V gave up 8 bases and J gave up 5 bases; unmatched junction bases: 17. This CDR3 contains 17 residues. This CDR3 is CASGSTGQGKVDQPQHF. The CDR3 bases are TGTGCCAGCGGATCCACCGGACAGGGAAAAGTTGATCAGCCCCAGCATTTT. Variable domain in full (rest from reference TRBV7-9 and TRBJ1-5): DTGVSQNPRHKITKRGQNVTFRCDPISEHNRLYWYRQTLGQGPEFLTYFQNEAQLEKSRLLSDRFSAERPKGSFSTLEIQRTEQGDSAMYLCASGSTGQGKVDQPQHFGDGTRLSIL.

Written as DNA, the CDR3 is TGTGCCAGTAGTATTCAACCAAGGGGATTAGATACGCAGTATTTT. This encodes CASSIQPRGLDTQYF. V gene TRBV19 combines with J gene TRBJ2-3, with TRBD1 as a possible D gene (5 bases). The CDR3 is made up of 15 amino acids. V lost 3 bases to trimming and J lost 5 bases, with 15 bases between them. From germline, CDR1 is LNHDA and CDR2 SQIVND (reference sequence).

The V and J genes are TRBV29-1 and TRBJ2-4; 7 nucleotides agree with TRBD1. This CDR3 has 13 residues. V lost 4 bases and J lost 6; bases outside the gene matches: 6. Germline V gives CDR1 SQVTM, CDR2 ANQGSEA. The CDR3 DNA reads TGCAGCGTTGCGGCAGGGGGTGCAAACATTCAGTACTTC. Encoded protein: CSVAAGGANIQYF.

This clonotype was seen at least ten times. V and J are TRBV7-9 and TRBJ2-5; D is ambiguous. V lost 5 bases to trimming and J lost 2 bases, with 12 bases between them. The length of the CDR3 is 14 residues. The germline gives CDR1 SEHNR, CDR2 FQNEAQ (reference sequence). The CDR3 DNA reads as TGTGCCAGCAGCAGTGGGGAACGGCAAGAGACCCAGTACTTC. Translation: CASSSGERQETQYF.

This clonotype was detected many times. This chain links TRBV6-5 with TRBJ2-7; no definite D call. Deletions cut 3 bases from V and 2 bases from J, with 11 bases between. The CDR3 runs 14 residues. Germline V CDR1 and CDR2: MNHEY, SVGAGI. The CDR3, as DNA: TGTGCCAGCAGTTATGACCCTGGCACCTACGAGCAGTACTTC. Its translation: CASSYDPGTYEQYF.

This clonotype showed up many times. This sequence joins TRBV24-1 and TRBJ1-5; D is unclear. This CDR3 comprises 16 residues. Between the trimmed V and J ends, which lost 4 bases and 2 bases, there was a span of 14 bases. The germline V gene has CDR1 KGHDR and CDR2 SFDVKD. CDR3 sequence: CATSDPGRRRNQPQHF. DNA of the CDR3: TGTGCCACCAGTGACCCTGGTAGGCGGCGCAATCAGCCCCAGCATTTT.

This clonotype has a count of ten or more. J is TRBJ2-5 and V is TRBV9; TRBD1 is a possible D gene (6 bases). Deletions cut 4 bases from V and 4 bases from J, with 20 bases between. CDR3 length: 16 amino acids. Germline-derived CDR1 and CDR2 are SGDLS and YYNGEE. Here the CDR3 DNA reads TGTGCCAGCAGCCCCCCACAGGGAAGCGGTCGAGAGACCCAGTACTTC. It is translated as CASSPPQGSGRETQYF.

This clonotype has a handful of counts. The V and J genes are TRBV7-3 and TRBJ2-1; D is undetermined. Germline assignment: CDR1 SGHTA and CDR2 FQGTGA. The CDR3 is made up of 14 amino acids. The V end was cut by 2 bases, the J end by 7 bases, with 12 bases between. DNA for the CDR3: TGTGCCAGCAGCTTAGGTGGGATTGGTAATGAGCAGTTCTTC. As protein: CASSLGGIGNEQFF.

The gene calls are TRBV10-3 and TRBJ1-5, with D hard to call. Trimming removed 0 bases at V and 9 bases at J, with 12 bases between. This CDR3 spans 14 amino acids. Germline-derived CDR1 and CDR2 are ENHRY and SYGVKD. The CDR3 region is CAISESGLWLPQHF. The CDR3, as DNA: TGTGCCATCAGTGAGTCGGGGTTGTGGCTGCCCCAGCATTTT.

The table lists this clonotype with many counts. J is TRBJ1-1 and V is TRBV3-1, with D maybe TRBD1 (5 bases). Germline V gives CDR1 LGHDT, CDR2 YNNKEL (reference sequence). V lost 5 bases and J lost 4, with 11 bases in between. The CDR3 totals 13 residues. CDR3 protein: CASSSLRGTEAFF. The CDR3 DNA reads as TGTGCCAGCAGCTCATTGAGGGGCACTGAAGCTTTCTTT.

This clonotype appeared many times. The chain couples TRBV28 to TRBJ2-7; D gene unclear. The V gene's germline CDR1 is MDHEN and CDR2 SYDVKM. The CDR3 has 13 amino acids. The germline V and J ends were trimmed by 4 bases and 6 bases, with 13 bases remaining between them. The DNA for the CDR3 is TGTGCCAGCAGTTCCACCCATCTAATCGAGCAGTACTTC. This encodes CASSSTHLIEQYF.

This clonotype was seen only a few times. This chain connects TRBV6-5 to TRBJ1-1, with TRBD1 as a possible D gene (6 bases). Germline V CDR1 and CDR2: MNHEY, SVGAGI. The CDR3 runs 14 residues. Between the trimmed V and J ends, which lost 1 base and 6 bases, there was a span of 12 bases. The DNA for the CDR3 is TGTGCCAGCAGTTACTGGAGGGGGGGGGCTGAAGCTTTCTTT. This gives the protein CASSYWRGGAEAFF.

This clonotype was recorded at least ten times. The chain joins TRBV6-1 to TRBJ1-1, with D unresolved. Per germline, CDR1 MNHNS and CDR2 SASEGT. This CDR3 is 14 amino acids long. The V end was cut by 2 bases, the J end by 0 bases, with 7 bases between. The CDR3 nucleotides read TGTGCCAGCAGTGAAAGGGCCATGAACACTGAAGCTTTCTTT. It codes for CASSERAMNTEAFF.

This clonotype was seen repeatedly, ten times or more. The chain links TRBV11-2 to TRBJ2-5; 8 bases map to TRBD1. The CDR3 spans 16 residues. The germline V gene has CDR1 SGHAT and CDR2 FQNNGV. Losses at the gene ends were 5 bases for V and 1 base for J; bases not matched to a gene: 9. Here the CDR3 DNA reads TGTGCCAGCAGCCCCCTCGGGACAGGTTTCCAAGAGACCCAGTACTTC. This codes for CASSPLGTGFQETQYF.

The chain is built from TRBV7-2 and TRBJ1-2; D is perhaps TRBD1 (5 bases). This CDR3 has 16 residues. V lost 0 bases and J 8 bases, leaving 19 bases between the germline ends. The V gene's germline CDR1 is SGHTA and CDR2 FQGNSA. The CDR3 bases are TGTGCCAGCAGCTTAGCGGATGGGGCTATCCTTTGGGGCTACACCTTC. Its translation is CASSLADGAILWGYTF.

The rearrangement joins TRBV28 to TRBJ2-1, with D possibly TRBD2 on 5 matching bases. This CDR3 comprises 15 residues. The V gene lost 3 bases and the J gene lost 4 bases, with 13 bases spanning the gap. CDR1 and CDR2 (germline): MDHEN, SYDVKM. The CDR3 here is CASSFAGRPYNEQFF. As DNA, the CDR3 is TGTGCCAGCAGTTTCGCGGGCCGCCCGTACAATGAGCAGTTCTTC. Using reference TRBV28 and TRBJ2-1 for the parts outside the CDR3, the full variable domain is DVKVTQSSRYLVKRTGEKVFLECVQDMDHENMFWYRQDPGLGLRLIYFSYDVKMKEKGDIPEGYSVSREKKERFSLILESASTNQTSMYLCASSFAGRPYNEQFFGPGTRLTVL.

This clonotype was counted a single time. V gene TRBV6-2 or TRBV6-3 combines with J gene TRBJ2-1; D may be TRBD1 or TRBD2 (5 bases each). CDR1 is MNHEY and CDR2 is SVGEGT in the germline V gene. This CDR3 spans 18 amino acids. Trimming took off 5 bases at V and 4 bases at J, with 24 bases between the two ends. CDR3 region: CASSEGPRHPGFYNEQFF. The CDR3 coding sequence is TGTGCCAGCAGTGAGGGACCACGGCACCCTGGTTTTTACAATGAGCAGTTCTTC.